Shown below are 6 T cell receptor beta chains from a single sample sequenced in a study of T cell responses to AZD1222 COVID-19 vaccine. TCRdb keeps only in-frame clones here, not all; method: immunoSEQ multiplex PCR. The repertoire holds fewer than 130,000 clones, around 81% seen once, with 3.5% to 5% in the top ten. Here the sequenced sample was peripheral blood, taken on day 0 of AZD1222 vaccination. The receptors come from an adult in good health.

This clone was observed a single time. At one end the junction does not follow the germline gene, possibly because of a read error. This chain uses TRBV5-1 with TRBJ2-3; D may be TRBD2 (7 bases). This CDR3 comprises 14 residues. CDR1 and CDR2 (germline): SGHRS, YFSETQ. As DNA, the CDR3 is TGCGCCGGCAGCTTGGGAGGGGGTCCAGATACGCAGTATTTT. Protein product: CAGSLGGGPDTQYF.

The CDR3 DNA sequence: TGTGCCAGCAGCCAAACTATCCATCGGAATAATGAAAAACTGTTTTTT. Amino acid sequence: CASSQTIHRNNEKLFF. The chain uses TRBV3-1 (or the pseudogene TRBV3-2) and TRBJ1-4; D is uncertain. Per germline, CDR1 LGHDT and CDR2 YNNKEL (reference sequence). With 2 bases removed from V and 4 bases from J, the gap between germline ends came to 14 bases. The CDR3 is made up of 16 amino acids.

The table lists this clone with a few counts. The genes are TRBV27 and TRBJ1-2; D is uncertain. The V end lost 6 bases, the J end lost 8 bases, and 16 bases lay between the germline ends. This CDR3 contains 13 residues. Germline V lookup: CDR1 MNHEY, CDR2 SMNVEV (reference sequence). The CDR3 DNA sequence: TGTGCCAGCAGACTTGACCGACGTTACGGCTACACCTTC. Its translation is CASRLDRRYGYTF.

This chain connects TRBV27 to TRBJ1-1, with D perhaps matching TRBD1 (6 bases). Germline V gene lookup returns CDR1 MNHEY and CDR2 SMNVEV (reference sequence). Trimming shortened V by 3 bases and J by 4 bases, and 18 bases separated the two germline ends. The CDR3 runs 16 residues. CDR3 DNA sequence: TGTGCCAGCAGTTTCCGGCAGGGGATGGGGGGCACTGAAGCTTTCTTT. As protein: CASSFRQGMGGTEAFF.

The rearrangement links TRBV7-9 to TRBJ1-2, with TRBD1 as a possible D gene (5 bases). The CDR3 consists of 15 residues. Germline values: CDR1 SEHNR, CDR2 FQNEAQ (reference sequence). Trimming cost V 1 base and J 7 bases, with 16 bases left between them. Here the CDR3 reads CASSLGSPGQSGYTF. In DNA form, the CDR3 reads TGTGCCAGCAGCTTAGGGTCACCAGGGCAGTCTGGCTACACCTTC.

This clone was observed a handful of times. The rearrangement joins TRBV28 to TRBJ1-2; a weak D match, TRBD1 (5 bases). CDR3 length equals 16 residues. V dropped 6 bases and J dropped 0 bases, with 17 bases sitting between them. Germline lookup yields CDR1 MDHEN and CDR2 SYDVKM. As DNA, the CDR3 is TGTGCCAGCAGATCACCGGGACGGCGTTCTAACTATGGCTACACCTTC. It is translated as CASRSPGRRSNYGYTF.